Detailed here is one T cell receptor beta chain. Its cognate antigen is unknown. TCRdb ran MiXCR on the 5' RACE reads and lists one entry per CDR3 protein. The table records about 470,000 distinct CDR3 sequences, about 24% of them present only once. The CDR3 contains 15 residues. CDR1 is GTSNPN, CDR2 SVGIG, per germline (reference sequence). The V end was cut by 1 base, the J end by 7 bases, with 17 bases between. The data are from a study of identical twins. General study findings and limits: Models predicted less out-of-frame TCR alpha sharing in monozygotic twins than was found. Cord blood beta clonotypes present at high abundance carried fewer insertions; no such pattern appeared in memory repertoires.

Another study also made use of these data, one on T cells expressing NK-cell markers. That study reports: NKG2C+ dominant clonotype frequencies in a handful of donors were roughly 1.0-7.5% of CD8+ T cells. No clear determination of HCMV specificity was made for expanded NKG2C+ T cell clones.

The sample was CD4+ T cells sorted from blood. The rearrangement links TRBV30 to TRBJ1-5; D is uncertain. The sequence was obtained from a woman under 30 in good health. CDR3 sequence (DNA): TGTGCCTGGAGTGGAGGGAATCGCTTTGACCAGCCCCAGCATTTT. Encoded protein: CAWSGGNRFDQPQHF.